These 15 T cell receptor beta chains were sequenced from one sample in a study of shared clonotypes between healthy human individuals. Method: immunoSEQ multiplex PCR; TCRdb's copy keeps in-frame clones and lacks some. The sample gives 2 million to 2.5 million clones, roughly 93% of which show up once; about 0.38% is in the top ten. Material: naive CD4+ T cells from PBMCs. The subset is: CD45RA+ positively selected. The origin of the receptors is a young man in good health. Some clones in this sample may be carry-over from other donors' samples.

V usage is TRBV2 and J usage is TRBJ2-3, with 11 bases lining up with TRBD1. Per the germline V gene, CDR1 is SNHLY and CDR2 is FYNNEI. The length of the CDR3 is 15 residues. J was trimmed by 0 bases and V by 6 bases; bases with no gene match: 2. CDR3 DNA sequence: TGTGCCAGCAGCGGGACAGGGGGGAGCACAGATACGCAGTATTTT. Its translation: CASSGTGGSTDTQYF.

The chain carries TRBV6-1 and TRBJ2-1, with 10 bases fitting TRBD2. This CDR3 has 14 amino acids. The germline gives CDR1 MNHNS, CDR2 SASEGT. Trimming removed 4 bases from V and 7 bases from J; junction bases left unmatched: 4. CDR3 residues: CASSGSSGGNEQFF. The CDR3 DNA follows: TGTGCCAGCAGTGGGTCTAGCGGGGGTAATGAGCAGTTCTTC.

The rearrangement uses TRBV5-1 and TRBJ2-6; the match to TRBD1 covers 8 bases. This CDR3 contains 16 residues. Trimming removed 5 bases from V and 0 bases from J; junction bases left unmatched: 4. Germline V gene lookup returns CDR1 SGHRS and CDR2 YFSETQ. CDR3 in DNA: TGCGCCAGCAGGGGACAGGCAAGCTCTGGGGCCAACGTCCTGACTTTC. This translates into CASRGQASSGANVLTF. Filled out from reference TRBV5-1 and TRBJ2-6, the complete variable domain reads KAGVTQTPRYLIKTRGQQVTLSCSPISGHRSVSWYQQTPGQGLQFLFEYFSETQRNKGNFPGRFSGRQFSNSRSEMNVSTLELGDSALYLCASRGQASSGANVLTFGAGSRLTVL.

The chain uses TRBV5-1 and TRBJ2-1; 9 nucleotides agree with TRBD2. Per the germline V gene, CDR1 is SGHRS and CDR2 is YFSETQ. V trimming: 4 bases; J trimming: 5 bases; junction bases outside the gene matches: 4. CDR3 length: 14 residues. CDR3: CASSGLARDNEQFF. CDR3 DNA sequence: TGCGCCAGCAGCGGACTAGCGAGAGACAATGAGCAGTTCTTC.

The chain recombines TRBV28 with TRBJ1-1; no definite D call. In germline, CDR1 is MDHEN, CDR2 SYDVKM. The CDR3 is made up of 16 amino acids. Trimming shortened V by 7 bases and J by 4 bases, and 22 bases separated the two germline ends. The CDR3 sequence is CASIPEGTGRSTEAFF. CDR3 in DNA: TGTGCCAGCATCCCGGAGGGCACTGGGCGTAGCACTGAAGCTTTCTTT. Variable domain in full (rest from reference TRBV28 and TRBJ1-1): DVKVTQSSRYLVKRTGEKVFLECVQDMDHENMFWYRQDPGLGLRLIYFSYDVKMKEKGDIPEGYSVSREKKERFSLILESASTNQTSMYLCASIPEGTGRSTEAFFGQGTRLTVV.

V usage is TRBV28 and J usage is TRBJ2-2; D is unclear. This CDR3 has 12 residues. Germline CDR1 is MDHEN and CDR2 is SYDVKM. DNA for the CDR3: TGTGCGACCCAGCAGTATTCCGGGGAGCTGTTTTTT. Translating gives CATQQYSGELFF.

The gene calls are TRBV4-1 and TRBJ1-5; D unclear. The CDR3 is 15 amino acids. Trimming cost V 1 base and J 9 bases, with 16 bases left between them. Germline CDR1 and CDR2: MGHRA and YSYEKL. CDR3 DNA sequence: TGCGCCAGCAGCCAAGGAGTTCAGCCCTGGGGGCCCCAGCATTTT. It yields the protein CASSQGVQPWGPQHF.

J is TRBJ2-2 and V is TRBV7-3, with D tentatively TRBD2 (6 bases). The germline V and J ends were trimmed by 2 bases and 4 bases, with 11 bases remaining between them. Per the germline V gene, CDR1 is SGHTA and CDR2 is FQGTGA. There are 15 residues in the CDR3. As DNA, the CDR3 is TGTGCCAGCAGCTTAGGCCGAGCGGGCACCGGGGAGCTGTTTTTT. Its protein is CASSLGRAGTGELFF.

The chain joins TRBV5-1 to TRBJ2-1; 7 positions match TRBD2. CDR1 is SGHRS, CDR2 YFSETQ, per germline. The CDR3 consists of 15 residues. Germline trimming cut 3 bases from V and 9 bases from J; bases unmatched to any gene: 12. The CDR3 nucleotides are TGCGCCAGCAGCTGGACACCTAGCGGTGGGGGTGAGCAGTTCTTC. Its protein is CASSWTPSGGGEQFF.

This clone was counted between two and nine times. CDR3 bases: TGTGCCAGCAGTTACCCCGGGACACGGAACTATGGCTACACCTTC. This codes for CASSYPGTRNYGYTF. The genes are TRBV28 and TRBJ1-2, with a weak D call TRBD1 (6 bases). This CDR3 has 15 amino acids. V lost 4 bases and J lost 2, with 14 bases in between. Germline V gene lookup returns CDR1 MDHEN and CDR2 SYDVKM.

The genes are TRBV10-3 and TRBJ2-3; maybe TRBD2 (5 bases). The CDR3 loop spans 15 amino acids. CDR1 ENHRY and CDR2 SYGVKD come from the germline V gene. V lost 6 bases and J lost 1, with 14 bases in between. The CDR3 nucleotides are TGTGCCATCAGGCAGGAGGCAACCGGCACAGATACGCAGTATTTT. Encoded protein: CAIRQEATGTDTQYF.

This sequence joins TRBV15 and TRBJ1-2, with unresolved D. V shed 7 bases and J shed 0 bases, with 15 bases lying between them. Germline V CDR1 and CDR2: LNHNV, YYDKDF (reference sequence). The CDR3 length is 15 residues. In DNA, the CDR3 is TGTGCCACCACCGAGAGTGGCATAGCTAACTATGGCTACACCTTC. As protein: CATTESGIANYGYTF.

A remark on this clone: Different DNA sequences within this sample yield the same CDR3. This rearrangement joins TRBV28 to TRBJ2-7, with TRBD1 as a possible D gene (6 bases). Germline V gives CDR1 MDHEN, CDR2 SYDVKM. The CDR3 is 12 residues long. The V gene lost 6 bases and the J gene lost 3 bases, with 9 bases spanning the gap. In DNA, the CDR3 is TGTGCCAGCAGAAAGGACAGCTACGAGCAGTACTTC. This sequence encodes CASRKDSYEQYF.

V is TRBV28 and J is TRBJ1-4; 7 bases agree with TRBD1. This CDR3 spans 15 amino acids. Germline V CDR1 and CDR2: MDHEN, SYDVKM. V trimming: 6 bases; J trimming: 0 bases; junction bases outside the gene matches: 4. The CDR3: CASRNTGATNEKLFF. Here the CDR3 DNA reads TGTGCCAGCAGAAACACAGGGGCAACTAATGAAAAACTGTTTTTT.

This clone was seen a handful of times. Other DNA sequences of this sample code for an identical CDR3. This rearrangement joins TRBV7-9 to TRBJ2-5; D uncertain. Germline V gene data show CDR1 as SEHNR and CDR2 as FQNEAQ (reference sequence). V gave up 2 bases and J gave up 3 bases, with 1 base separating them. The CDR3 loop spans 11 amino acids. CDR3 coding DNA: TGTGCCAGCAGCTTAAAAGAGACCCAGTACTTC. Translation: CASSLKETQYF.